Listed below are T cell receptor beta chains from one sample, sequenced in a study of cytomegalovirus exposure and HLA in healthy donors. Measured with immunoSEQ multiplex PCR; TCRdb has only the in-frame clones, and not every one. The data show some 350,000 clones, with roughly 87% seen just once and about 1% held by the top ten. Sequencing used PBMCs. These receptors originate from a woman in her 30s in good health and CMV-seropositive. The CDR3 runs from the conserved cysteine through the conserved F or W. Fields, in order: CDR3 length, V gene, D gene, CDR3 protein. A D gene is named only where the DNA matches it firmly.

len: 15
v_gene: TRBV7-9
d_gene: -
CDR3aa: CASSFLAGPNNEQFF

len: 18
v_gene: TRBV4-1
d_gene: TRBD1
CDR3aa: CASSQFATGGGGANVLTF

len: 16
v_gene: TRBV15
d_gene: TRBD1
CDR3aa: CATSKRPGQGFEKLFF

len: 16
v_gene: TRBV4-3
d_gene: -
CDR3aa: CASSPRQDGVGYGYTF

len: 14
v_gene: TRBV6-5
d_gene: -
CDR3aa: CASSLLWGDQPQHF

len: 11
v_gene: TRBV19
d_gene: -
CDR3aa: CASGEQETQYF

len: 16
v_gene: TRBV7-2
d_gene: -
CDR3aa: CASSLVGSTLTGELFF

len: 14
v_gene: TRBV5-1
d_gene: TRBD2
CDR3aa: CASNQREHYNEQFF

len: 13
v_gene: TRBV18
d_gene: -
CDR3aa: CASSLFDGTEAFF

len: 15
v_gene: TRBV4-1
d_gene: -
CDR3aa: CASSQDGGPYNEQFF

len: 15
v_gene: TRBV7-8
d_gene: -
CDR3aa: CASSTFTRTVSEQYF

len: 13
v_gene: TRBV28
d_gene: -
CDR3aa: CASSSEGYYGYTF

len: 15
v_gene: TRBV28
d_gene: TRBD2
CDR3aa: CASGLAGGGSYEQYF

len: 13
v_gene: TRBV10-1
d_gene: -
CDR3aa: CASFRTANTEAFF

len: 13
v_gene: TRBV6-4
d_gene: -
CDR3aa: CASSEGTNTEAFF

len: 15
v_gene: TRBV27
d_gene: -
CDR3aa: CASSLSGYMNTEAFF

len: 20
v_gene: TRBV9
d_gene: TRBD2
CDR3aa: CASSVPQGTSGGKNTDTQYF

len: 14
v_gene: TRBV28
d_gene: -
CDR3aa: CASSLGRVDYEQYF

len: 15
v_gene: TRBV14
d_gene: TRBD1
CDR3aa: CASSHGQGYNTEAFF

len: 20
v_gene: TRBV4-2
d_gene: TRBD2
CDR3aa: CASSQGYPSPGGNRDNEQFF

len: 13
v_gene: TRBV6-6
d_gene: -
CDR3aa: CASSYPGGYGYTF

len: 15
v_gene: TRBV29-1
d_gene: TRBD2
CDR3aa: CSVDTSGFDTGELFF

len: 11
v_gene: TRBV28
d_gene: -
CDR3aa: CASSDDREAFF

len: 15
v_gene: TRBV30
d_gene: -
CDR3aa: CAWSVKAMSNQPQHF

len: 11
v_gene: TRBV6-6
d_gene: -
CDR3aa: CASKQNTEAFF

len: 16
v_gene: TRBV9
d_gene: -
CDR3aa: CASSVGLGGKNTEAFF

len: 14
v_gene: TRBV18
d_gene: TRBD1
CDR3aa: CASSRGQGAQEQYF

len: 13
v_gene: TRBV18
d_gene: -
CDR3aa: CASSPGQQETQYF

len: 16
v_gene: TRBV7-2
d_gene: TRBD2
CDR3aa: CASSPGLAGAVGELFF

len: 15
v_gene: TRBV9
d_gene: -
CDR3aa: CASSVDPRRGETQYF

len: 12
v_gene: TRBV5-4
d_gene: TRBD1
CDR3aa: CASSRDRLEAFF

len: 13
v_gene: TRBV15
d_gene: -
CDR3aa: CATSRDKSYEQYF

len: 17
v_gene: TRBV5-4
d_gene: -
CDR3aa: CASSLEGGAVMNTEAFF

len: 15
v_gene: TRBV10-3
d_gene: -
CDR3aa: CAISEGRGSNQPQHF

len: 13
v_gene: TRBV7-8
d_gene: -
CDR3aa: CASSSGRPRTQYF

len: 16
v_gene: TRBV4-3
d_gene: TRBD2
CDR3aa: CASSQDLAGAYNEQFF

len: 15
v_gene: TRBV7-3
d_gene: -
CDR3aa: CASSLHAVTNQPQHF

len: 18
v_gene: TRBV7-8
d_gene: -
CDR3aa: CASSLLGIRLASIEPQHF

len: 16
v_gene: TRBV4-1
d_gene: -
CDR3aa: CASSQPLDRADYGYTF

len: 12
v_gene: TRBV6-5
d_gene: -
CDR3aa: CASSASSTEAFF

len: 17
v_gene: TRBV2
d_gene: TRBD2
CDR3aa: CASSDSWILAGAWDQYF

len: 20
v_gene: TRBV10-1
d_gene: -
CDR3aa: CASSCSGSGSRLAYTDTQYF

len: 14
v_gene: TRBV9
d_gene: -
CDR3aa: CASSPGQPSYEQYF

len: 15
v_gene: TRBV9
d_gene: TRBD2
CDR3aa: CASSVTRGGTDTQYF

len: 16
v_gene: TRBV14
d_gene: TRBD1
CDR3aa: CASSQRRDSPSYGYTF

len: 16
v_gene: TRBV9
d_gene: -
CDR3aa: CASSAPTSEDYNEQFF

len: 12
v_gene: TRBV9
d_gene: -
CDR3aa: CASSATNEKLFF

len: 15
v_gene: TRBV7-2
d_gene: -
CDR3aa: CASSFRAGDNSPLHF

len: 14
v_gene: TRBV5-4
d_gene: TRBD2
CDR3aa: CASSPRLAAYEQYF

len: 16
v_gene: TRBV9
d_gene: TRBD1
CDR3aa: CASSTSTGGSYNEQFF

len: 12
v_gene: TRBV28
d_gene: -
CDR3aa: CASIGGSEKLFF

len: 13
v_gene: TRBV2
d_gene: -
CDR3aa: CASTTGLATEAFF

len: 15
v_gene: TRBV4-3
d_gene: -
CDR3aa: CASSQDTPMNTEAFF